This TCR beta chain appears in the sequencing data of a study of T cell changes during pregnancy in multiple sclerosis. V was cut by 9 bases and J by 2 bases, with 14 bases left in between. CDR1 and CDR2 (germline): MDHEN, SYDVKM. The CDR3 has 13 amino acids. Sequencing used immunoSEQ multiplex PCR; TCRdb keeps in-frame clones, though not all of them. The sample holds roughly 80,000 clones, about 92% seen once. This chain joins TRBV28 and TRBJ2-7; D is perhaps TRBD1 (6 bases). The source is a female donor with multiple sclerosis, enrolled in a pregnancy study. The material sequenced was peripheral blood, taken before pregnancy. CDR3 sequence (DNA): TGTGCCAGTATACAGGGTAGAGCCTACGAGCAGTACTTC. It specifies CASIQGRAYEQYF.